The rows below give T cell receptor beta chains drawn from one sample of a study of cytomegalovirus exposure and HLA in healthy donors. TCRdb's copy holds only in-frame clones and misses some; the assay was immunoSEQ multiplex PCR. The sample includes about 150,000 clones, about 91% of them seen just once. The source material was PBMCs. The source is a man aged 18 to 30 in good health and CMV-seropositive. Each CDR3 is given with its conserved first and last residue. D genes are given only for firm matches. Size is omitted from some rows. Given values are once, few, many or a class for expanded clones.

v_gene	d_gene	j_gene	abundance	CDR3aa	CDR3nt
TRBV28	NA	TRBJ2-7	NA	CASSPRWAEQYF	TGTGCCAGCAGCCCTCGATGGGCAGAGCAGTACTTC
TRBV5-1	NA	TRBJ1-2	once	CASSLEGSRLSGYTF	TGCGCCAGCAGCTTGGAAGGGAGTCGGCTCTCTGGCTACACCTTC
TRBV29-1	NA	TRBJ2-1	NA	CSVAGVEQFF	TGCAGCGTTGCCGGGGTGGAGCAGTTCTTC
TRBV30	NA	TRBJ1-1	NA	CAWTRLTGYTEAFF	TGTGCCTGGACCAGACTGACAGGCTACACTGAAGCTTTCTTT
TRBV4-2	TRBD1	TRBJ1-2	few	CASTRDRRDSGGYTF	TGTGCCAGCACCCGGGACCGCAGGGACAGTGGTGGCTACACCTTC
TRBV6-5	TRBD1	TRBJ1-1	NA	CASSYSPQGEQGAFF	TGTGCCAGCAGTTACTCCCCCCAGGGGGAACAAGGAGCTTTCTTT
TRBV19	NA	TRBJ1-2	NA	CASSIASGGYTF	TGTGCCAGTAGTATAGCGTCCGGTGGCTACACCTTC
TRBV25-1	TRBD1	TRBJ2-7	NA	CASSDSGQGAYEQYF	TGTGCCAGCAGTGATTCGGGACAGGGGGCGTACGAGCAGTACTTC
TRBV2	NA	TRBJ2-6	NA	CATTATSGANVLTF	TGTGCCACCACAGCTACCTCTGGGGCCAACGTCCTGACTTTC
TRBV27	NA	TRBJ2-1	NA	CASSLSGRNEQFF	TGTGCCAGCAGTTTATCGGGGCGGAATGAGCAGTTCTTC
TRBV9	NA	TRBJ1-2	many	CASSVDLEPTFYGYTF	TGTGCCAGCAGCGTAGACTTGGAGCCGACTTTCTATGGCTACACCTTC
TRBV6-1	TRBD1	TRBJ2-7	NA	CATFTGGRYEQYF	TGTGCCACCTTTACAGGGGGGAGGTACGAGCAGTACTTC
TRBV19	TRBD1	TRBJ1-2	NA	CATRQGPSYGYTF	TGTGCCACGCGACAGGGCCCCAGCTATGGCTACACCTTC
TRBV2	TRBD1	TRBJ2-2	NA	CASSRRGLGELFF	TGTGCCAGCAGTCGCAGGGGGCTCGGGGAGCTGTTTTTT
TRBV2	TRBD1	TRBJ1-2	NA	CASSSTGEGGYTF	TGTGCCAGCAGCTCGACAGGGGAGGGAGGCTACACCTTC
TRBV28	TRBD1	TRBJ1-1	once	CASEEEGASTEAFF	TGTGCCAGCGAAGAAGAGGGGGCTTCAACTGAAGCTTTCTTT